A single sample is the source of the 26 T cell receptor beta chains below, sequenced in a study of CD8 T cells in ankylosing spondylitis. TCRdb independently ran MiXCR on the 5' RACE reads; one entry per CDR3 protein. The data show about 220,000 distinct CDR3 sequences, about 7% seen once. Study-wide points: Within ankylosing spondylitis blood, a TCR beta motif made up of eight or nine highly homologous variants appeared to be characteristic.

Antigens of these TCRs are unknown. Sequencing was carried out using blood, either unsorted or a sorted T cell fraction (not recorded which). These receptors were taken from a male donor with ankylosing spondylitis.

This clonotype has more than one count but fewer than ten. This chain joins TRBV28 and TRBJ2-7; D unresolved. Germline values: CDR1 MDHEN, CDR2 SYDVKM. This CDR3 is 15 amino acids long. V lost 6 bases and J lost 7, with 22 bases in between. The CDR3 DNA sequence: TGTGCCAGCAGCCCCTGGGCCGTTTCCGAGGTGGAGCAGTACTTC. Protein: CASSPWAVSEVEQYF.

This clonotype occurred many times. The gene calls are TRBV7-2 and TRBJ2-3; D may be TRBD1 (8 bases). CDR1 is SGHTA, CDR2 FQGNSA, per germline. Trimming stripped 8 bases from V and 3 bases from J, with 18 bases between. CDR3 length: 15 amino acids. CDR3 nucleotide sequence: TGTGCCAGCCGTTCTACAGGGGGAGGGACAGATACGCAGTATTTT. Residues: CASRSTGGGTDTQYF.

This clonotype occurred many times. This chain links TRBV29-1 with TRBJ2-1; D is unclear. The germline CDR1 and CDR2 sequences are SQVTM and ANQGSEA. With 6 bases removed from V and 7 bases from J, the gap between germline ends came to 19 bases. The CDR3 loop spans 14 amino acids. The CDR3 bases are TGCAGCGTCGCCGCATGGGAAGGGCCAAATGAGCAGTTCTTC. Its translation: CSVAAWEGPNEQFF.

In this sample, this clonotype turned up many times. This rearrangement joins TRBV7-9 to TRBJ1-1; D remains ambiguous. The length of the CDR3 is 13 residues. Germline values: CDR1 SEHNR, CDR2 FQNEAQ (reference sequence). V was clipped by 11 bases and J by 4 bases, with 17 bases between them. This CDR3 reads CAPTLVRATEAFF. CDR3 DNA: TGTGCCCCCACCCTTGTTAGGGCCACTGAAGCTTTCTTT.

This clonotype was recorded a few times. The CDR3, as DNA: TGTGCCAGCAGCCCAAGCACGGTCAACTCCTACGAGCAGTACTTC. It yields the protein CASSPSTVNSYEQYF. The chain couples TRBV7-9 to TRBJ2-7, with unresolved D. This CDR3 spans 15 amino acids. The germline V gene encodes CDR1 SEHNR and CDR2 FQNEAQ (reference sequence). V lost 5 bases and J 0 bases, leaving 14 bases between the germline ends.

In this sample, this clonotype turned up many times. The rearrangement joins TRBV12-3 or TRBV12-4 to TRBJ2-1; 8 bases are a match to TRBD2. The V and J ends lost 7 bases and 4 bases, in that order; junction bases with no gene match: 6. This CDR3 region has 14 residues. CDR3 nucleotide sequence: TGTGCCAGCAACCCGGGAGGGTGGTACAATGAGCAGTTCTTC. It translates to CASNPGGWYNEQFF.

The sample holds many counts of this clonotype. The chain recombines TRBV4-3 with TRBJ2-1; either TRBD1 or TRBD2 may supply D (5 bases each). In germline, CDR1 is LGHNA, CDR2 YSLEER. Trimming removed 1 base at V and 1 base at J, with 14 bases between. The CDR3 consists of 17 residues. For the CDR3, the DNA is TGCGCCAGCAGCCAAGTCTATGGGGGTCGTTCCTACAATGAGCAGTTCTTC. This codes for CASSQVYGGRSYNEQFF.

This clonotype occurred many times. The rearrangement links TRBV5-1 to TRBJ2-5, with D uncertain. In germline, CDR1 is SGHRS, CDR2 YFSETQ. This CDR3 has 16 amino acids. V lost 0 bases and J 5 bases, leaving 17 bases between the germline ends. The CDR3 DNA reads TGCGCCAGCAGCTTGGAAGTAAGAACGCTTGCGGAGACCCAGTACTTC. Translated, it gives CASSLEVRTLAETQYF.

The rearrangement uses TRBV11-2 and TRBJ2-1; possibly TRBD1 or TRBD2 for D (6 bases each). This CDR3 comprises 14 residues. Germline V gene lookup returns CDR1 SGHAT and CDR2 FQNNGV. Trimming shortened V by 1 base and J by 7 bases, and 11 bases separated the two germline ends. The CDR3 DNA is TGTGCCAGCAGCTTAGTCGGGGGCCGGAATGAGCAGTTCTTC. Encoded protein: CASSLVGGRNEQFF.

This clonotype was found many times. This chain connects TRBV7-9 to TRBJ2-1; 14 positions match TRBD2. There are 15 residues in the CDR3. Germline lookup yields CDR1 SEHNR and CDR2 FQNEAQ (reference sequence). The ends lost 3 bases at V and 7 bases at J; junction bases unmatched: 2. The CDR3 region is CASSLGTSGGNEQFF. CDR3 coding DNA: TGTGCCAGCAGCTTGGGGACTAGCGGGGGTAATGAGCAGTTCTTC.

This clonotype was observed a few times. This chain connects TRBV3-1 to TRBJ2-7, with 9 bases matching TRBD1. This CDR3 spans 17 amino acids. The germline V gene has CDR1 LGHDT and CDR2 YNNKEL (reference sequence). Unmatched junction bases numbered 9, after V lost 1 base and J lost 2 bases. For the CDR3, the DNA is TGTGCCAGCAGCCAAGGGGGTCCCGGGACAGGGCCCTACGAGCAGTACTTC. Its translation: CASSQGGPGTGPYEQYF.

This clonotype showed up many times. This sequence joins TRBV7-9 and TRBJ1-2; no firm D call. From germline, CDR1 is SEHNR and CDR2 FQNEAQ (reference sequence). The CDR3 contains 15 residues. Trimming stripped 2 bases from V and 0 bases from J, with 10 bases between. The chain's CDR3 is CASSLTGSANYGYTF. DNA for the CDR3: TGTGCCAGCAGCTTAACTGGCAGTGCTAACTATGGCTACACCTTC.

This clonotype was recorded at least ten times. This chain connects TRBV6-1 to TRBJ2-1; 7 bases are a match to TRBD1. This CDR3 has 17 amino acids. V lost 5 bases and J lost 6; bases outside the gene matches: 16. Germline V gene sequence: CDR1 MNHNS, CDR2 SASEGT. The CDR3 region is CASSPSTGEYGSNEQFF. The CDR3 coding sequence is TGTGCCAGCAGTCCGTCCACAGGGGAGTACGGGTCCAATGAGCAGTTCTTC.

This clonotype occurred a few times. The CDR3 sequence is CASSLWFGELFF. The CDR3 DNA follows: TGTGCCAGCAGTTTATGGTTCGGGGAGCTGTTTTTT. The V gene is TRBV12-3 or TRBV12-4, the J gene TRBJ2-2; D is unclear. V was cut by 2 bases and J by 7 bases, with 5 bases left in between. The CDR3 totals 12 residues.

The rearrangement joins TRBV11-2 to TRBJ2-2; D is unclear. In germline, CDR1 is SGHAT, CDR2 FQNNGV. This CDR3 is 14 amino acids long. V lost 1 base and J lost 5, with 8 bases in between. CDR3 sequence: CASSLGVGTGELFF. For the CDR3, the DNA is TGTGCCAGCAGCTTAGGCGTGGGAACCGGGGAGCTGTTTTTT. The variable domain in full, with the rest retrieved from reference TRBV11-2 and TRBJ2-2, is EAGVAQSPRYKIIEKRQSVAFWCNPISGHATLYWYQQILGQGPKLLIQFQNNGVVDDSQLPKDRFSAERLKGVDSTLKIQPAKLEDSAVYLCASSLGVGTGELFFGEGSRLTVL.

The sample holds many counts of this clonotype. The rearrangement links TRBV15 to TRBJ2-7; TRBD2 is a possible D gene (5 bases). The germline V gene has CDR1 LNHNV and CDR2 YYDKDF (reference sequence). V was shortened by 4 bases and J by 7 bases, with 17 bases between the two germline ends. The CDR3 length is 14 residues. The CDR3 nucleotides read TGTGCCACCAGCAACGGACGGAGGAAAGGAGAGCAGTACTTC. Its translation: CATSNGRRKGEQYF.

This chain joins TRBV5-1 and TRBJ1-3; D gene unclear. The ends were cut back, 4 bases at V and 0 bases at J, with 11 bases in the middle. Germline V gene data show CDR1 as SGHRS and CDR2 as YFSETQ. The CDR3 loop spans 15 amino acids. CDR3 nucleotides: TGCGCCAGCAGCACTTATTCGAGCTCTGGAAACACCATATATTTT. Residues: CASSTYSSSGNTIYF.

This clonotype was counted ten times or more. The rearrangement joins TRBV6-2 or TRBV6-3 to TRBJ1-2, with 8 bases identical to TRBD1. CDR1 MNHEY and CDR2 SVGEGT come from the germline V gene. With V trimmed by 5 bases and J by 4 bases, 9 bases remained unmatched. The CDR3 sequence is 15 residues long. CDR3 in amino acids: CASSLFWTGSYGYTF. The CDR3 DNA reads as TGTGCCAGCAGTCTTTTTTGGACAGGGAGCTATGGCTACACCTTC.

This clonotype appeared many times. The chain has TRBV9 and TRBJ2-1, with a tentative D call TRBD2 (6 bases). V gave up 4 bases and J gave up 4 bases, with 21 bases separating them. The CDR3 extends over 17 amino acids. The germline CDR1 and CDR2 sequences are SGDLS and YYNGEE. CDR3 DNA sequence: TGTGCCAGCAGCCCAACCGCCGGGACTGTTATTTACAATGAGCAGTTCTTC. Translating it yields CASSPTAGTVIYNEQFF.

The table lists this clonotype with many counts. V usage is TRBV28 and J usage is TRBJ2-1; the match to TRBD2 covers 10 bases. V lost 5 bases, J lost 4 bases, and 8 bases stayed unmatched. This CDR3 has 16 residues. CDR1 MDHEN and CDR2 SYDVKM come from the germline V gene. The CDR3 loop is CASSLERTSGYNEQFF. The CDR3 region has the DNA TGTGCCAGCAGTCTCGAGAGGACTAGCGGTTACAATGAGCAGTTCTTC.

This clonotype has a handful of counts. The V call is TRBV7-9, the J call TRBJ2-1; D uncertain. V was cut by 2 bases and J by 4 bases, with 9 bases left in between. Germline-derived CDR1 and CDR2 are SEHNR and FQNEAQ (reference sequence). The CDR3 totals 14 residues. CDR3 amino acids: CASSLTAFYNEQFF. For the CDR3, the DNA is TGTGCCAGCAGCTTAACAGCCTTTTACAATGAGCAGTTCTTC.

This clonotype was seen at least ten times. The chain links TRBV13 to TRBJ2-1; perhaps TRBD2 as D (6 bases). The CDR3 has 14 amino acids. V lost 0 bases and J lost 7, with 10 bases in between. Germline V lookup: CDR1 PRHDT, CDR2 FYEKMQ (reference sequence). The CDR3 loop reads CASSLGTRANEQFF. The CDR3 DNA reads as TGTGCCAGCAGCTTAGGGACTAGAGCAAATGAGCAGTTCTTC.

The J gene is TRBJ2-7, the V gene TRBV12-1; the listed D gene, TRBD1, was not tested against the DNA. TRBV12-1 is shown as a pseudogene. The CDR3 sequence is 13 residues long. The CDR3 sequence is CASSQQGAHEQYF. The CDR3 DNA is TGTGCCAGCAGTCAACAGGGGGCTCACGAGCAGTACTTC.

V usage is TRBV3-1 and J usage is TRBJ1-1; D call uncertain. The CDR3 is 14 residues long. Germline loops: CDR1 LGHDT, CDR2 YNNKEL (reference sequence). The V end was cut by 4 bases, the J end by 0 bases, with 9 bases between. CDR3 bases: TGTGCCAGCAGCCCTGCCCTCATGAACACTGAAGCTTTCTTT. As protein: CASSPALMNTEAFF.

This clonotype has just a few counts. Relative to the germline gene, one junction end is altered; a read error may explain this. The CDR3: CTSSYRDRGNNEQFF. CDR3 DNA sequence: TGTACCAGCAGCTACAGGGACAGGGGAAACAATGAGCAGTTCTTC. V usage is TRBV7-6 and J usage is TRBJ2-1; 10 positions match TRBD1. Germline CDR1 and CDR2: SGHVS and FNYEAQ. This CDR3 region has 15 residues.

This clonotype was seen at least ten times. The V and J genes are TRBV5-1 and TRBJ1-1; D may be TRBD1 (5 bases). The CDR3 is 15 amino acids. V lost 4 bases to trimming and J lost 0 bases, with 13 bases between them. Germline V CDR1 and CDR2: SGHRS, YFSETQ. The CDR3 is CASSPIDSMNTEAFF. The CDR3 DNA is TGCGCCAGCAGCCCAATTGACAGCATGAACACTGAAGCTTTCTTT.